A single sample is the source of the 31 T cell receptor beta chains below, sequenced in a study of T cells expressing NK-cell markers. From the 5' RACE reads, TCRdb lists one entry per CDR3 protein and no DNA. Its table records around 100,000 distinct CDR3 sequences. The sequenced sample consisted of blood T cells: a sorted CD56 or NKG2C T cell subset, CD4+ or CD8+ T cells, or bulk PBMC T cells (not recorded which). The receptors derive from a woman between 18 and 69 years old in good health.

V is TRBV18 and J is TRBJ2-1; TCRdb designates TRBD1, a call that cannot be tested without DNA. The germline V gene has CDR1 KGHSH and CDR2 LQKENI. The CDR3 has 17 amino acids. The CDR3 is CASSPRGETSSYNEQFF. Full variable domain (missing parts from reference TRBV18 and TRBJ2-1): NAGVMQNPRHLVRRRGQEARLRCSPMKGHSHVYWYRQLPEEGLKFMVYLQKENIIDESGMPKERFSAEFPKEGPSILRIQQVVRGDSAAYFCASSPRGETSSYNEQFFGPGTRLTVL.

The J gene is TRBJ2-3, the V gene TRBV4-3. CDR1 is LGHNA, CDR2 YSLEER, per germline. This CDR3 region has 14 residues. This CDR3 reads CASSQVISLDTQYF.

The chain has TRBV20-1 and TRBJ2-1; the D gene TCRdb calls, TRBD1, cannot be checked with no DNA. CDR3 length: 15 residues. Germline assignment: CDR1 DFQATT and CDR2 SNEGSKA (reference sequence). The CDR3 reads CSARPRGGEYNEQFF.

The V gene is TRBV6-1, the J gene TRBJ2-5. CDR3 length: 18 residues. Germline loops: CDR1 MNHNS, CDR2 SASEGT. The CDR3: CASSPGTRRMSYQETQYF.

This chain uses TRBV4-1 with TRBJ1-1; the TCRdb call, TRBD1, lacks DNA for checking. The CDR3 length is 14 residues. In germline, CDR1 is MGHRA, CDR2 YSYEKL. The CDR3 spells CASSQFGANTEAFF.

The J gene is TRBJ2-2, the V gene TRBV19; there is no DNA to check the TCRdb D call of TRBD1. The CDR3 sequence is 17 residues long. Germline loops: CDR1 LNHDA, CDR2 SQIVND (reference sequence). CDR3 in amino acids: CASSFPYYRGPTGELFF.

The chain carries TRBV6-2 or TRBV6-3 and TRBJ2-1; the TCRdb D gene call, TRBD2, has no DNA to confirm it. The germline V gene encodes CDR1 MNHEY and CDR2 SVGEGT. The CDR3 runs to 15 residues. The CDR3 loop reads CASNLLAGGQGEQFF.

V is TRBV4-3 and J is TRBJ2-5; with no DNA, the TCRdb D assignment of TRBD2 cannot be verified. Germline V CDR1 and CDR2: LGHNA, YSLEER. The CDR3 is 16 residues long. The CDR3 sequence: CASSHELAGGQETQYF.

The chain is built from TRBV6-5 and TRBJ1-2; checking the TCRdb D call of TRBD1 is not possible without DNA. CDR1 and CDR2 (germline): MNHEY, SVGAGI. The length of the CDR3 is 14 residues. This CDR3 is CASSYSQGAGSYTF.

The chain uses TRBV7-6 and TRBJ2-3. This CDR3 region has 14 residues. Looked up from germline, CDR1 is SGHVS and CDR2 is FNYEAQ. The CDR3 spells CASSFLQDTDTQYF.

The rearrangement links TRBV9 to TRBJ2-3. Germline CDR1 is SGDLS and CDR2 is YYNGEE. The CDR3 loop spans 17 amino acids. The CDR3 protein is CASSVASTEPSTDTQYF.

The rearrangement uses TRBV4-1 and TRBJ2-3; TCRdb's D gene call, TRBD2, goes unchecked for lack of DNA. Germline values: CDR1 MGHRA, CDR2 YSYEKL. This CDR3 is 17 amino acids long. The CDR3 sequence: CASSLGGTSYSTDTQYF.

The rearrangement uses TRBV29-1 and TRBJ2-5; TCRdb's D gene call, TRBD1, goes unchecked for lack of DNA. The CDR3 runs to 14 residues. CDR1 is SQVTM, CDR2 ANQGSEA, per germline. The CDR3 sequence: CSVEDRGHQETQYF.

The rearrangement uses TRBV12-3 or TRBV12-4 and TRBJ1-2; TCRdb's D call, TRBD1, is unchecked because there is no DNA. The CDR3 loop spans 14 amino acids. The CDR3 loop is CASSPGQGYYGYTF.

The chain combines TRBV29-1 with TRBJ2-1. The CDR3 spans 12 residues. The germline gives CDR1 SQVTM, CDR2 ANQGSEA. CDR3 residues: CSVESLYNEQFF.

The chain joins TRBV6-5 to TRBJ2-1; TCRdb calls TRBD1, which cannot be checked without DNA. The germline V gene has CDR1 MNHEY and CDR2 SVGAGI. The CDR3 is 15 amino acids. The CDR3 region is CASSYAPTSYNEQFF.

The chain combines TRBV29-1 with TRBJ2-1. The CDR3 spans 14 residues. The V gene's germline CDR1 is SQVTM and CDR2 ANQGSEA. CDR3 amino acids: CSDETELSYNEQFF.

The V call is TRBV25-1, the J call TRBJ1-4; without DNA, the TCRdb call of TRBD1 cannot be checked. CDR3 length equals 13 residues. CDR1 is MGHDK and CDR2 is SYGVNS in the germline V gene. CDR3 region: CASSDRVDEKLFF.

The rearrangement joins TRBV27 to TRBJ1-6; the D call from TCRdb, TRBD1, cannot be confirmed without DNA. The CDR3 spans 14 residues. Germline lookup yields CDR1 MNHEY and CDR2 SMNVEV (reference sequence). The CDR3 reads CASTLNPGASPLHF.

The chain has TRBV7-9 and TRBJ2-7; TCRdb calls TRBD1, which cannot be checked without DNA. Germline CDR1 is SEHNR and CDR2 is FQNEAQ (reference sequence). There are 15 residues in the CDR3. This chain's CDR3 is CASSSPGQDDYEQYF.

V gene TRBV7-8 combines with J gene TRBJ2-7. The CDR3 spans 15 residues. Germline V lookup: CDR1 SGHVS, CDR2 FQNEAQ. The CDR3 spells CASSLNEGDSYEQYF.

V usage is TRBV14 and J usage is TRBJ2-2; TCRdb gives TRBD2 as the D gene, but with no DNA this cannot be confirmed. Germline V gene lookup returns CDR1 SGHDN and CDR2 FVKESK. The CDR3 has 18 residues. The CDR3: CASSQDLARDPNTGELFF.

The rearrangement links TRBV4-2 to TRBJ2-1; there is no DNA to check the TCRdb D call of TRBD2. CDR3 length: 18 amino acids. Per the germline V gene, CDR1 is LGHNA and CDR2 is YNFKEQ. CDR3 region: CASSQDEGSGATYNEQFF.

The chain recombines TRBV28 with TRBJ2-3; TCRdb's D call, TRBD2, is unchecked because there is no DNA. The V gene's germline CDR1 is MDHEN and CDR2 SYDVKM. The CDR3 length is 21 residues. CDR3 sequence: CASSLWANIPGLAEGADTQYF.

The gene calls are TRBV6-1 and TRBJ2-1; TCRdb returns TRBD2, unconfirmable since there is no DNA. The germline gives CDR1 MNHNS, CDR2 SASEGT. CDR3 size: 13 residues. CDR3 protein: CASREGHYNEQFF.

The rearrangement uses TRBV7-9 and TRBJ2-2; checking the TCRdb D call of TRBD1 is not possible without DNA. This CDR3 contains 15 residues. Germline V gives CDR1 SEHNR, CDR2 FQNEAQ (reference sequence). CDR3 in amino acids: CASSLSSGRIGELFF.

The chain couples TRBV6-5 to TRBJ1-5; the D call from TCRdb, TRBD1, cannot be confirmed without DNA. The germline V gene encodes CDR1 MNHEY and CDR2 SVGAGI. This CDR3 contains 12 residues. The CDR3 loop reads CASGTGDQPQHF.

V is TRBV2 and J is TRBJ2-1; TCRdb calls TRBD1, which cannot be checked without DNA. This CDR3 contains 14 residues. The germline CDR1 and CDR2 sequences are SNHLY and FYNNEI. This CDR3 reads CAIPQTGLYNEQFF.

The chain has TRBV7-9 and TRBJ2-7; TCRdb picks TRBD2, but there is no DNA to check that call. Germline CDR1 is SEHNR and CDR2 is FQNEAQ (reference sequence). CDR3 length equals 16 residues. Here the CDR3 reads CASSSGLAGSSYEQYF.

The chain joins TRBV7-6 to TRBJ1-4; lacking DNA, the TRBD1 call made by TCRdb goes unchecked. Germline CDR1 SGHVS, CDR2 FNYEAQ. The CDR3 loop spans 15 amino acids. Here the CDR3 reads CASSLAGTGWEKLFF.

The chain is built from TRBV27 and TRBJ1-6. The CDR3 is 15 amino acids. The V gene's germline CDR1 is MNHEY and CDR2 SMNVEV (reference sequence). The CDR3 loop reads CASSSLAGEGSPLHF.